Listed below are T cell receptor beta chains from one sample, sequenced in a study of cytomegalovirus exposure and HLA in healthy donors. Only in-frame clones appear in the TCRdb table, and some are missing; sequencing was by immunoSEQ multiplex PCR. The sample includes tens of thousands of clones, 85% to 95% of them seen just once. The sample comprised PBMCs. The receptors were sampled from a young man in good health and CMV-seropositive. Each CDR3 is given with its conserved first and last residue. D genes are given only for firm matches. Clone size is not always given. Where it is, it says once, few, many or a class for expanded clones.

CASSQEQLANYNEQFF	TGCGCCAGCAGCCAAGAACAACTAGCGAACTACAATGAGCAGTTCTTC	TRBV4-1	TRBJ2-1	.	TRBD2	16
CASSLVRGGGTEAFF	TGTGCCAGCAGCTTGGTGCGGGGCGGGGGCACTGAAGCTTTCTTT	TRBV7-8	TRBJ1-1	.	.	15
CASRGQGERGTGELFF	TGTGCCAGCAGAGGTCAGGGGGAGAGAGGCACCGGGGAGCTGTTTTTT	TRBV7-9	TRBJ2-2	once	TRBD1	16
CASSPSGRWDNEQFF	TGTGCCAGCAGCCCTAGCGGGAGATGGGACAATGAGCAGTTCTTC	TRBV5-4	TRBJ2-1	.	TRBD2	15
CASSPLGGDSEKLFF	TGTGCCAGTAGTCCCCTTGGGGGGGATAGTGAAAAACTGTTTTTT	TRBV19	TRBJ1-4	.	.	15
CASSYNPGVSDGYTF	TGTGCCAGCAGTTACAATCCGGGAGTTTCTGATGGCTACACCTTC	TRBV6-6	TRBJ1-2	.	.	15
CASKPTSVAYNEQFF	TGTGCCAGTAAACCGACTAGCGTAGCCTACAATGAGCAGTTCTTC	TRBV19	TRBJ2-1	.	TRBD2	15
CASSVGDRSATEAFF	TGTGCCAGCAGCGTAGGGGACAGGAGTGCAACTGAAGCTTTCTTT	TRBV9	TRBJ1-1	.	TRBD1	15
CASSSTGTGAYEQYF	TGTGCCAGCAGCTCAACCGGGACAGGGGCCTACGAGCAGTACTTC	TRBV11-1	TRBJ2-7	.	TRBD1	15
CASSLNGGTEAFF	TGCGCCAGCAGCCTCAATGGCGGCACTGAAGCTTTCTTT	TRBV4-1	TRBJ1-1	.	.	13
CAWSVGQGYEKLFF	TGTGCCTGGAGTGTAGGTCAGGGTTACGAAAAACTGTTTTTT	TRBV30	TRBJ1-4	.	.	14
CASSLAAGANTEAFF	TGCGCCAGCAGCTTGGCGGCGGGGGCGAACACTGAAGCTTTCTTT	TRBV5-1	TRBJ1-1	.	.	15
CASSERDYDSNEQFF	TGTGCCAGCAGTGAAAGGGACTACGATTCCAATGAGCAGTTCTTC	TRBV6-1	TRBJ2-1	.	TRBD2	15
CASSRSRTGGFDEKLFF	TGTGCCAGCAGCCGGTCGAGGACAGGGGGCTTTGATGAAAAACTGTTTTTT	TRBV4-2	TRBJ1-4	.	TRBD1	17
CATSSYIGDEQFF	TGTGCCACCAGCAGTTATATTGGAGATGAGCAGTTCTTC	TRBV15	TRBJ2-1	.	.	13
CASSLYVAFTDTQYF	TGTGCCAGCAGTTTATACGTAGCCTTCACAGATACGCAGTATTTT	TRBV27	TRBJ2-3	.	.	15
CASGPGTSGSDTDTQYF	TGTGCTAGTGGTCCCGGGACTAGCGGGAGTGACACAGATACGCAGTATTTT	TRBV12-5	TRBJ2-3	.	TRBD2	17
CASSFSGRGTGELFF	TGCGCCAGCAGCTTCAGCGGGAGGGGAACCGGGGAGCTGTTTTTT	TRBV5-1	TRBJ2-2	once	TRBD2	15
CASSDDREKYF	TGTGCCAGCAGCGACGACCGGGAGAAGTACTTC	TRBV7-9	TRBJ2-7	.	.	11
CASSVSGTGNTEAFF	TGTGCCAGCAGCGTATCCGGGACAGGGAACACTGAAGCTTTCTTT	TRBV9	TRBJ1-1	.	TRBD1	15
CASSPSSGSGWSEQYF	TGTGCCAGCAGCCCGTCGAGCGGGAGTGGTTGGAGCGAGCAGTACTTC	TRBV7-9	TRBJ2-7	.	TRBD2	16
CASSPRTGSHTEAFF	TGCGCCAGCAGCCCACGGACAGGGTCGCACACTGAAGCTTTCTTT	TRBV5-1	TRBJ1-1	once	TRBD1	15
CASSYGTTSSTDTQYF	TGTGCCAGCAGTTACGGGACTACTAGTTCCACAGATACGCAGTATTTT	TRBV6-5	TRBJ2-3	.	TRBD2	16
CASTLSPYNEQFF	TGTGCCAGCACGCTGAGCCCCTACAATGAGCAGTTCTTC	TRBV6-5	TRBJ2-1	.	.	13
CASSPGTGINSYEQYF	TGTGCCAGCAGTCCGGGGACAGGGATTAACTCCTACGAGCAGTACTTC	TRBV28	TRBJ2-7	.	TRBD1	16
CASSRGWSTDTQYF	TGTGCCAGCAGCAGGGGGTGGTCCACAGATACGCAGTATTTT	TRBV9	TRBJ2-3	.	.	14
CASSLGTSEETQYF	TGCGCCAGCAGCTTGGGGACTAGCGAAGAGACCCAGTACTTC	TRBV5-1	TRBJ2-5	.	TRBD2	14
CASSMARGATVNEAFF	TGTGCCAGTAGTATGGCCAGGGGGGCGACCGTAAATGAAGCTTTCTTT	TRBV19	TRBJ1-1	.	TRBD1	16
CASSLATGAGQETQYF	TGTGCCAGCAGCTTAGCTACGGGAGCCGGCCAAGAGACCCAGTACTTC	TRBV7-2	TRBJ2-5	once	.	16
CAISDFRETQYF	TGTGCCATCAGTGATTTTCGGGAGACCCAGTACTTC	TRBV10-3	TRBJ2-5	.	.	12
CAWRPGAGGPKDLRAFYF	TGTGCCTGGAGGCCCGGGGCGGGAGGGCCAAAAGATCTACGAGCATTTTACTTC	TRBV30	TRBJ2-7	.	TRBD2	18
CSARDNEQFF	TGCAGTGCCAGGGACAATGAGCAGTTCTTC	TRBV20-1	TRBJ2-1	.	.	10
CASSYSGQDNNEQFF	TGTGCCAGCAGTTACTCGGGACAGGATAACAATGAGCAGTTCTTC	TRBV6-5	TRBJ2-1	.	TRBD1	15
CASSRTAVGDYGYTF	TGTGCCAGCAGCCGTACAGCAGTCGGCGACTATGGCTACACCTTC	TRBV11-1	TRBJ1-2	.	.	15
CASSRGQLQETQYF	TGTGCTAGCAGCCGAGGACAGTTACAAGAGACCCAGTACTTC	TRBV7-7	TRBJ2-5	once	.	14
CASSLDPTLARAGEQYF	TGTGCCAGCAGCTTAGACCCGACTCTCGCGAGGGCGGGCGAGCAGTACTTC	TRBV11-2	TRBJ2-7	.	.	17
CASKEEPQPQHF	TGTGCCAGTAAGGAGGAACCTCAGCCCCAGCATTTT	TRBV19	TRBJ1-5	.	.	12
CASSWDMRYYEQYF	TGTGCCAGCAGCTGGGACATGCGCTACTACGAGCAGTACTTC	TRBV7-2	TRBJ2-7	.	.	14
CASTLLAVNTEAFF	TGTGCCAGCACCCTGTTAGCCGTGAACACTGAAGCTTTCTTT	TRBV2	TRBJ1-1	few	.	14
CASSVGANEKLFF	TGTGCCAGCAGCGTCGGAGCGAATGAAAAACTGTTTTTT	TRBV5-4	TRBJ1-4	.	.	13
CASAGVGTDTQYF	TGTGCCAGCGCCGGGGTGGGCACAGATACGCAGTATTTT	TRBV2	TRBJ2-3	.	.	13
CASRLTVNTEAFF	TGTGCCAGCAGGCTGACAGTGAACACTGAAGCTTTCTTT	TRBV7-3	TRBJ1-1	.	.	13
CASTRGQGGNQPQHF	TGCGCCAGCACACGTGGGCAGGGTGGAAATCAGCCCCAGCATTTT	TRBV5-1	TRBJ1-5	.	.	15
CASSIAAGGYSVF	TGTGCCAGTAGTATTGCCGCGGGGGGGTATAGTGTCTTC	TRBV19	TRBJ2-1	.	TRBD2	13
CASSQDLWDRGNEKLFF	TGCGCCAGCAGCCAAGATTTGTGGGACAGGGGGAATGAAAAACTGTTTTTT	TRBV4-1	TRBJ1-4	.	TRBD1	17
CASSVRATGTSGRDEQFF	TGTGCCAGCAGCGTACGGGCGACCGGGACTAGCGGGAGAGATGAGCAGTTCTTC	TRBV9	TRBJ2-1	.	TRBD2	18
CASSESQGNIQYF	TGTGCCAGCAGTGAGAGCCAGGGGAACATTCAGTACTTC	TRBV2	TRBJ2-4	.	.	13
CASSGGGLGTDTQYF	TGTGCCAGCAGCGGCGGGGGGCTGGGGACAGATACGCAGTATTTT	TRBV5-4	TRBJ2-3	.	TRBD2	15
CASRVRLLEKLFF	TGTGCCAGCAGGGTCAGACTACTTGAAAAACTGTTTTTT	TRBV28	TRBJ1-4	.	.	13
CASSLRETDTQYF	TGTGCCAGCAGTCTTAGGGAGACAGATACGCAGTATTTT	TRBV11-1	TRBJ2-3	.	.	13
CASSLKSRGEVREQLFF	TGTGCCAGCAGTTTGAAGTCGCGGGGCGAGGTTCGGGAGCAACTGTTTTTT	TRBV5-4	TRBJ2-2	.	.	17
CAISEQAVIPYEQYF	TGTGCCATCAGTGAGCAGGCAGTAATTCCCTACGAGCAGTACTTC	TRBV10-3	TRBJ2-7	.	.	15
CAPTGPEAGELFF	TGTGCTCCCACGGGTCCCGAGGCCGGGGAGCTGTTTTTT	TRBV11-3	TRBJ2-2	.	.	13